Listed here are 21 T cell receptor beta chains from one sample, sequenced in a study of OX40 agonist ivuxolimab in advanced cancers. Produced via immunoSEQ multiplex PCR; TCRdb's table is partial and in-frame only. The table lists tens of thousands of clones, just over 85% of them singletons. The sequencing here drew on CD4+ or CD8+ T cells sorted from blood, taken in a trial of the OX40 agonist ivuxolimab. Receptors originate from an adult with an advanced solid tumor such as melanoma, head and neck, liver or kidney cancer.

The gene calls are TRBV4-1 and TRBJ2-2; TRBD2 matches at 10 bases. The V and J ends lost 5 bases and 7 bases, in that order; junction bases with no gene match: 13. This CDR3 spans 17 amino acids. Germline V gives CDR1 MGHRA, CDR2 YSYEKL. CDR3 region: CASSKGPSGRTNGELFF. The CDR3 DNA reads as TGCGCCAGCAGCAAGGGTCCTAGCGGGAGAACTAACGGGGAGCTGTTTTTT.

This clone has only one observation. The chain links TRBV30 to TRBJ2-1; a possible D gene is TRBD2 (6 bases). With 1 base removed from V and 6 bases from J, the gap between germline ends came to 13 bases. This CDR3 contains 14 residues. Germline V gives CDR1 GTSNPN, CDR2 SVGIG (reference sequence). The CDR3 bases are TGTGCCTGGAGTGCAAGACTAGGGGTCAATGAGCAGTTCTTC. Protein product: CAWSARLGVNEQFF.

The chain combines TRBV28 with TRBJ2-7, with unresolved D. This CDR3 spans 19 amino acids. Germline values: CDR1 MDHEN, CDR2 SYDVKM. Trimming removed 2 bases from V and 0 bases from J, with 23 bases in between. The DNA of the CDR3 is TGTGCCAGCAGTTTAAATCTACTAAGGCGCACCGGAAGCTCCTACGAGCAGTACTTC. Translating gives CASSLNLLRRTGSSYEQYF.

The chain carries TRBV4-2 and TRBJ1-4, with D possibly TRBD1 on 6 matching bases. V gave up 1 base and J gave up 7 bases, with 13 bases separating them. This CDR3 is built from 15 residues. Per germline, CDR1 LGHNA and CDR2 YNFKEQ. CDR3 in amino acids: CASSQVTGIGEKLFF. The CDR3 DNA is TGTGCCAGCAGCCAAGTAACAGGGATCGGTGAAAAACTGTTTTTT.

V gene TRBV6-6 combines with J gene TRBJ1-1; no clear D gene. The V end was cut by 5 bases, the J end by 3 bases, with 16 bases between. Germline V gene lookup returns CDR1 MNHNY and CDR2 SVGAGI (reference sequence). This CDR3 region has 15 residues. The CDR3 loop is CASSPYRTVDTEAFF. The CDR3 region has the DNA TGTGCCAGCAGTCCTTACAGAACAGTTGACACTGAAGCTTTCTTT.

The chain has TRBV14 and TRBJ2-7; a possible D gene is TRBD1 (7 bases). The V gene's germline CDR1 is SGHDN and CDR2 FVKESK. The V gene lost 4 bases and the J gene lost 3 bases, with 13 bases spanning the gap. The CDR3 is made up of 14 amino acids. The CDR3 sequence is CASSLGQGGYEQYF. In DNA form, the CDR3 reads TGTGCCAGCAGCCTCGGCCAGGGGGGCTACGAGCAGTACTTC.

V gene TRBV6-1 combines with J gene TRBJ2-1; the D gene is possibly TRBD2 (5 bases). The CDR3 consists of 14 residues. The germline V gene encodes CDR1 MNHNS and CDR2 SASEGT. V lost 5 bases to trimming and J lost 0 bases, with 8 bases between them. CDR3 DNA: TGTGCCAGCAGTCCTGGAGGCTCCTACAATGAGCAGTTCTTC. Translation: CASSPGGSYNEQFF.

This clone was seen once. CDR3: CASSFELAGGYNEQFF. CDR3 DNA sequence: TGTGCCAGCAGTTTCGAACTAGCGGGGGGTTACAATGAGCAGTTCTTC. J is TRBJ2-1 and V is TRBV6-5; 12 nucleotides match TRBD2. Germline CDR1 is MNHEY and CDR2 is SVGAGI. The CDR3 extends over 16 amino acids. J was trimmed by 4 bases and V by 4 bases; bases with no gene match: 5.

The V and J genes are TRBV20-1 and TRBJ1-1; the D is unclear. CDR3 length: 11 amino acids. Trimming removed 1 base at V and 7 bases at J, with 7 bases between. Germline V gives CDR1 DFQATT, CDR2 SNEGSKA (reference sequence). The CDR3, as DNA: TGCAGTGCTAGAGGTGTCGGTGAAGCTTTCTTT. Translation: CSARGVGEAFF.

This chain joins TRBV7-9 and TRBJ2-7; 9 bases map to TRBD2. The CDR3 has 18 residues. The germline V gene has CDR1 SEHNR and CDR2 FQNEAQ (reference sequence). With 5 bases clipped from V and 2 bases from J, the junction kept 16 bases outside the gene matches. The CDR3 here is CASSPRLIAGEVAYEQYF. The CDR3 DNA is TGTGCCAGCAGCCCCCGTTTAATAGCGGGAGAAGTTGCCTACGAGCAGTACTTC.

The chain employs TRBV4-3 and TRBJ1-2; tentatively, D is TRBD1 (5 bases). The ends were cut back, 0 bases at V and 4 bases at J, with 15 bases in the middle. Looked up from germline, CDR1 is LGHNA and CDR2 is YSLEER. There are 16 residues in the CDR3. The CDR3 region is CASSQDFGRVVYGYTF. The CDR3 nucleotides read TGCGCCAGCAGCCAAGATTTCGGCAGGGTGGTCTATGGCTACACCTTC.

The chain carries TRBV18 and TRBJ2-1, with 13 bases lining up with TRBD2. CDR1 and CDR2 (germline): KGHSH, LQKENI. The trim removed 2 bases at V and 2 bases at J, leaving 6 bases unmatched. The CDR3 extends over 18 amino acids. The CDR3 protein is CASSPTTGLAGTYNEQFF. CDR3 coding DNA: TGTGCCAGCTCACCAACTACGGGACTAGCGGGGACCTACAATGAGCAGTTCTTC.

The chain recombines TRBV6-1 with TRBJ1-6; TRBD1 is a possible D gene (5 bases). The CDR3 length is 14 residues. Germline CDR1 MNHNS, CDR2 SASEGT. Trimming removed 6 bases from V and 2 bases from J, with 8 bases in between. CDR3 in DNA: TGTGCCAGCAGGCTGACAGCCTATAATTCACCCCTCCACTTT. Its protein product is CASRLTAYNSPLHF.

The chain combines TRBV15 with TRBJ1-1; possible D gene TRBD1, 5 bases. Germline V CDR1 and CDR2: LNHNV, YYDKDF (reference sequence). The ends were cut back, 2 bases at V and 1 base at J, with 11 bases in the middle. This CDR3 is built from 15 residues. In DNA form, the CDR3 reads TGTGCCACCAGCAGATGGGGGACGGGGAACACTGAAGCTTTCTTT. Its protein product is CATSRWGTGNTEAFF.

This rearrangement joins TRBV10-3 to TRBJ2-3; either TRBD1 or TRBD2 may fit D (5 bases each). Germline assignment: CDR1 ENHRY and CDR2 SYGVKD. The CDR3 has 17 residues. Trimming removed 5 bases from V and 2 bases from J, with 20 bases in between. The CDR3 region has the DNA TGTGCCATCAGTTCCCGCCCGAGGGGATCAGTCACAGATACGCAGTATTTT. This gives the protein CAISSRPRGSVTDTQYF.

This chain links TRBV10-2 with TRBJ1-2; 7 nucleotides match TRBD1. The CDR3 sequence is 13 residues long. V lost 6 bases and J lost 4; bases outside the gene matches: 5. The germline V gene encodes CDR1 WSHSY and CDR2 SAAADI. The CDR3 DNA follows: TGCGCCAGCAGCGACAGGGTCGTCTATGGCTACACCTTC. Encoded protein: CASSDRVVYGYTF.

CDR3 coding DNA: TGTGCCAGCTCACAGACGGACGGTAATGAAGCTTTCTTT. Its translation: CASSQTDGNEAFF. The chain combines TRBV18 with TRBJ1-1, with no clear D. Germline-derived CDR1 and CDR2 are KGHSH and LQKENI. The CDR3 length is 13 residues. Trimming shortened V by 4 bases and J by 7 bases, and 13 bases separated the two germline ends.

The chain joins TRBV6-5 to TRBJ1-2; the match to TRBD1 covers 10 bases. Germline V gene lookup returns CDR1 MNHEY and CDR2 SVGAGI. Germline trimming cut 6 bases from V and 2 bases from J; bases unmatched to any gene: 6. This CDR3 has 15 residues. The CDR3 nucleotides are TGTGCCAGCAGCCACCCGGGACAGGGGAACTATGGCTACACCTTC. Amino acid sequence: CASSHPGQGNYGYTF.

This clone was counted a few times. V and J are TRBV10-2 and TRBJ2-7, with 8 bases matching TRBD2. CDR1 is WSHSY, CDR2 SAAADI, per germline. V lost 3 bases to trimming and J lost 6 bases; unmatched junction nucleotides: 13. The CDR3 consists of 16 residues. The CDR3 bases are TGCGCCAGCAGTGACATGCGGGAGGCTATTTATGGCGAGCAGTACTTC. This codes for CASSDMREAIYGEQYF.

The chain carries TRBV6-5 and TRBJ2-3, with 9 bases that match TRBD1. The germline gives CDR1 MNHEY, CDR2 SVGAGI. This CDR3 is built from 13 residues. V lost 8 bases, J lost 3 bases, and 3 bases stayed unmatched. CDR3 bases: TGTGCCAGCCGGGACAGGGCGACAGATACGCAGTATTTT. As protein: CASRDRATDTQYF.

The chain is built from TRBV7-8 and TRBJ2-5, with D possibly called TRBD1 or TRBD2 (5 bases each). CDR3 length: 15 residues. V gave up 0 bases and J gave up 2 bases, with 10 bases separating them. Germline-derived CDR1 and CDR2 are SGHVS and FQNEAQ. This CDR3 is CASSLAWDGQETQYF. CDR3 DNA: TGTGCCAGCAGCTTAGCGTGGGACGGTCAAGAGACCCAGTACTTC. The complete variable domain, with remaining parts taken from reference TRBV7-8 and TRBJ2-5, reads GAGVSQSPRYKVAKRGQDVALRCDPISGHVSLFWYQQALGQGPEFLTYFQNEAQLDKSGLPSDRFFAERPEGSVSTLKIQRTQQEDSAVYLCASSLAWDGQETQYFGPGTRLLVL.